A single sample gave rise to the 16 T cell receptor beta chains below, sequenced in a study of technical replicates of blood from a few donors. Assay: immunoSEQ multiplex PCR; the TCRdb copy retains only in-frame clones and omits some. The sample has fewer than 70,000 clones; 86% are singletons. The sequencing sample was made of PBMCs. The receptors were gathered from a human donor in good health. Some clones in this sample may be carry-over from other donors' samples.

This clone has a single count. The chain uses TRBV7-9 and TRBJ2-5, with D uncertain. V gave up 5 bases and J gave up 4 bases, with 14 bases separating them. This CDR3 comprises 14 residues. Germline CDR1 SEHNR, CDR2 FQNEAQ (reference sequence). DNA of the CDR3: TGTGCCAGCAGCCCGCACGGGTCGGGAGAGACCCAGTACTTC. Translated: CASSPHGSGETQYF. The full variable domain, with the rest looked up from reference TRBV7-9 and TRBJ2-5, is DTGVSQNPRHKITKRGQNVTFRCDPISEHNRLYWYRQTLGQGPEFLTYFQNEAQLEKSRLLSDRFSAERPKGSFSTLEIQRTEQGDSAMYLCASSPHGSGETQYFGPGTRLLVL.

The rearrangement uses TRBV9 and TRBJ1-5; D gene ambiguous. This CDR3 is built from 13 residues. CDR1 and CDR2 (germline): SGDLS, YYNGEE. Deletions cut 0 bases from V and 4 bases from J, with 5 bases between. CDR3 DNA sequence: TGTGCCAGCAGCGTAGCGGGAAATCAGCCCCAGCATTTT. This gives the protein CASSVAGNQPQHF.

In nucleotides, the CDR3 is TGTGCCAGCATAACCCAAGGGGGGGCTGGGGAGCCCCAGCATTTT. Translating gives CASITQGGAGEPQHF. The rearrangement uses TRBV6-1 and TRBJ1-5, with D possibly matching TRBD1 (6 bases). This CDR3 region has 15 residues. V gave up 7 bases and J gave up 8 bases, with 21 bases separating them. Germline V gene lookup returns CDR1 MNHNS and CDR2 SASEGT.

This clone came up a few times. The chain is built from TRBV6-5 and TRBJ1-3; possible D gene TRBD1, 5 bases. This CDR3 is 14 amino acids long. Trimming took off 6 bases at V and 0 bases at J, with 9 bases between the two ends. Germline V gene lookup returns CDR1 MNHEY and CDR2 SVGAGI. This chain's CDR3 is CASSSGGSGNTIYF. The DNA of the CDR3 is TGTGCCAGCAGCTCCGGGGGCTCTGGAAACACCATATATTTT.

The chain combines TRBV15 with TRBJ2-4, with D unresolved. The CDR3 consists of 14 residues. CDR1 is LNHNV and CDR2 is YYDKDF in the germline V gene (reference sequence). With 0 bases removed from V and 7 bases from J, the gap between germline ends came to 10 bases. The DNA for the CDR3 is TGTGCCACCAGCAGAGATACTGGTCCTAACATTCAGTACTTC. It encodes CATSRDTGPNIQYF.

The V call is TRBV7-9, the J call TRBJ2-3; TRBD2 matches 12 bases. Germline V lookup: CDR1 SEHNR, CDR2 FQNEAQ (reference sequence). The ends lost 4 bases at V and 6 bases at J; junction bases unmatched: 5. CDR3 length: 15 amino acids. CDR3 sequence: CASSSGTSGSDTQYF. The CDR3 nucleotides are TGTGCCAGCAGCTCGGGGACTAGCGGGTCTGATACGCAGTATTTT.

CDR3 DNA: TGTGCCAGCAGCCCTCCCACCGGGGAGCTGTTTTTT. Its protein is CASSPPTGELFF. This chain connects TRBV27 to TRBJ2-2; D is undetermined. This CDR3 has 12 amino acids. Trimming left V 6 bases short and J 4 bases short, with 6 bases between. CDR1 and CDR2 (germline): MNHEY, SMNVEV (reference sequence).

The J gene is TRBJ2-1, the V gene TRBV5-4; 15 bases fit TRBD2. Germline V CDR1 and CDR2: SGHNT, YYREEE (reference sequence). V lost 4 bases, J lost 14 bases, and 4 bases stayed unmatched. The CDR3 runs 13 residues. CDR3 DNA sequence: TGTGCCAGCAGCGATGGGACTAGCGGGAGGAAGTTCTTC. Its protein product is CASSDGTSGRKFF.

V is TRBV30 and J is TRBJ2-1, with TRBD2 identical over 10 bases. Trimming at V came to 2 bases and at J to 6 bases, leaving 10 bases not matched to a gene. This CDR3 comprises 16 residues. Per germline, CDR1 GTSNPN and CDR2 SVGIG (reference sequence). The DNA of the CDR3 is TGTGCCTGGAGTCATAGCGGGAGGAAAAGGGGCAATGAGCAGTTCTTC. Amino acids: CAWSHSGRKRGNEQFF.

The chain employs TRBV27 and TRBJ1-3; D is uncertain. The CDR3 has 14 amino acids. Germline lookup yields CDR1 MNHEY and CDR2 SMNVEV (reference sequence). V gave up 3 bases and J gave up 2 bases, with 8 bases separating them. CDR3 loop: CASSFAAAGNTIYF. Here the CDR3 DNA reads TGTGCCAGCAGTTTTGCGGCGGCTGGAAACACCATATATTTT.

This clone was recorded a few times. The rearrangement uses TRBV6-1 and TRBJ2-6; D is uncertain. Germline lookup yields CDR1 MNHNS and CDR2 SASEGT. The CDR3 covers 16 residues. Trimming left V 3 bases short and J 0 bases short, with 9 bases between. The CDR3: CASSDPYFSGANVLTF. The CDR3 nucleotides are TGTGCCAGCAGTGACCCGTATTTCTCTGGGGCCAACGTCCTGACTTTC.

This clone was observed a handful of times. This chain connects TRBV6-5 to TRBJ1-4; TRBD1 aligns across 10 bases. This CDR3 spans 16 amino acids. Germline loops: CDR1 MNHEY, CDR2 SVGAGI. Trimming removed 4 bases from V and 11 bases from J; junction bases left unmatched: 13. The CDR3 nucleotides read TGTGCCAGCAGTTTCCCGACAGGGGGCAAGCGTAAGAAACTGTTTTTT. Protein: CASSFPTGGKRKKLFF.

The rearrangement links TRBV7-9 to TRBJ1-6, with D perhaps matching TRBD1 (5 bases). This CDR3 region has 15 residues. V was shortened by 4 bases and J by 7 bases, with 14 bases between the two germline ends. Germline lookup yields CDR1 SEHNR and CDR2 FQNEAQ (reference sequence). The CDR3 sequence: CASSSSGRGNSPLHF. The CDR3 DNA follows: TGTGCCAGCAGCTCTAGTGGGAGGGGAAATTCACCCCTCCACTTT.

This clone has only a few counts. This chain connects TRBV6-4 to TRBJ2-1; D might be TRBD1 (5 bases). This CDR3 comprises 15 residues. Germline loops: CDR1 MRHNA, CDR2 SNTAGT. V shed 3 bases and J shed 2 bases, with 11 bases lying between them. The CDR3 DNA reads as TGTGCCAGCAGTGATTCAGGGCGGCCCTACAATGAGCAGTTCTTC. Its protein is CASSDSGRPYNEQFF.

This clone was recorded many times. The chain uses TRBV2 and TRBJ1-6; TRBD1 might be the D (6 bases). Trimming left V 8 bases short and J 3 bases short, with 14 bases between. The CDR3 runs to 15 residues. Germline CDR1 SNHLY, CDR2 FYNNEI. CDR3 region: CASRRTDNYNSPLHF. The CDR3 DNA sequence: TGTGCCAGCCGCCGGACAGACAACTATAATTCACCCCTCCACTTT.

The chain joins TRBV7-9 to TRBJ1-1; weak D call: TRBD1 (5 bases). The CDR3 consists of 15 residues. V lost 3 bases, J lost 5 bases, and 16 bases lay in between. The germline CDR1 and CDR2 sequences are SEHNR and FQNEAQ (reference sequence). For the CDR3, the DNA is TGTGCCAGCAGCTTCTTCGGGGGTTACGAGACTGAAGCTTTCTTT. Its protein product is CASSFFGGYETEAFF.